The entry that follows covers one T cell receptor beta chain sequence. Germline V gene lookup returns CDR1 SGHRS and CDR2 YFSETQ. The CDR3 has 13 amino acids. V lost 2 bases and J lost 8; bases outside the gene matches: 4. This specimen belongs to a study of T-cell memory formation after mild COVID-19. Each CDR3 protein is one row after TCRdb ran MiXCR on the 5' RACE reads. Of about 400,000 distinct CDR3 sequences in the sample, about 22% were seen once. This clonotype originated in an adult woman who had mild COVID-19 (a few samples of this study predate the infection). Cell type and time point are not known. The specimen sequenced was PBMCs or a T cell subset sorted from them (not recorded which). The chain joins TRBV5-1 to TRBJ1-2; 9 nucleotides line up with TRBD1. The CDR3 DNA reads TGCGCCAGCAGCTTAACGGACAGGGGCGGCTACACCTTC. Translating it yields CASSLTDRGGYTF.